This T cell receptor (beta chain) comes out of a study of PD-L1 blockade in urothelial cancer. Study as a whole: Every 3 weeks, patients received intravenous atezolizumab 1,200 mg, beginning 2014.

As for time point: peripheral blood 6 weeks after treatment start. The assay was immunoSEQ multiplex PCR, and TCRdb's table has in-frame clones only and misses some. The sample shows approximately 79,000 clones, about 91% of them seen only once. This CDR3 has 16 residues. J was trimmed by 6 bases and V by 2 bases; bases with no gene match: 7. The germline gives CDR1 GTSNPN, CDR2 SVGIG (reference sequence). The sequencing used PBMCs, collected around atezolizumab (anti-PD-L1) treatment. This receptor was obtained from a woman older than 75 with urothelial cancer. The chain carries TRBV30 and TRBJ2-3, with 14 bases that match TRBD2. The chain's CDR3 is CAWSPRLAGGGDTQYF. CDR3 DNA sequence: TGTGCCTGGAGTCCTCGACTAGCGGGAGGGGGGGATACGCAGTATTTT. Full variable domain (rest looked up from reference TRBV30 and TRBJ2-3): SQTIHQWPATLVQPVGSPLSLECTVEGTSNPNLYWYRQAAGRGLQLLFYSVGIGQISSEVPQNLSASRPQDRQFILSSKKLLLSDSGFYLCAWSPRLAGGGDTQYFGPGTRLTVL.